Listed below are T cell receptor beta chains from one sample, sequenced in a study of beta chain bispecific antibodies for T cell cancers. In TCRdb, the 5' RACE reads were re-called with MiXCR into one record per CDR3 protein. The sample holds about 18,000 distinct CDR3 sequences, about 2.2% seen once. No antigen has been assigned to these receptors. Sequenced: healthy donor T cells cultured with leukemia cells. Source of these receptors: a human donor in good health. Some clones in this sample may be carry-over from other donors' samples. The CDR3 runs from the conserved cysteine through the conserved F or W. A D gene is named only where the DNA matches it firmly. Expanded clones get a size class; other rows say once, few or many, or leave the size out.

V gene: TRBV5-1
D gene: TRBD1
clone size: many
CDR3 length: 15
J gene: TRBJ2-2
CDR3 protein: CASSLLTGGAGELFF
CDR3 DNA: TGCGCCAGCAGCTTGCTTACAGGGGGTGCCGGGGAGCTGTTTTTT

V gene: TRBV27
D gene: .
clone size: many
CDR3 length: 15
J gene: TRBJ2-1
CDR3 protein: CASSSEGGDYNEQFF
CDR3 DNA: TGTGCCAGCAGTTCGGAAGGGGGAGACTACAATGAGCAGTTCTTC

V gene: TRBV18
D gene: TRBD2
clone size: many
CDR3 length: 19
J gene: TRBJ2-1
CDR3 protein: CASSPPNDRVRGGGNEQFF
CDR3 DNA: TGTGCCAGCTCACCACCGAACGACAGGGTCCGCGGGGGGGGGAATGAGCAGTTCTTC

V gene: TRBV6-5
D gene: .
clone size: many
CDR3 length: 13
J gene: TRBJ1-5
CDR3 protein: CASSYGRSQPQHF
CDR3 DNA: TGTGCCAGCAGTTATGGGCGTTCTCAGCCCCAGCATTTT

V gene: TRBV12-3/TRBV12-4
D gene: TRBD2
clone size: many
CDR3 length: 18
J gene: TRBJ2-1
CDR3 protein: CASTPGLAGPRAYNEQFF
CDR3 DNA: TGTGCCAGCACTCCGGGACTAGCGGGGCCACGGGCCTACAATGAGCAGTTCTTC

V gene: TRBV10-1
D gene: TRBD2
clone size: many
CDR3 length: 14
J gene: TRBJ2-1
CDR3 protein: CASTSGGAPNEQFF
CDR3 DNA: TGCGCCAGCACTAGCGGGGGAGCACCTAATGAGCAGTTCTTC

V gene: TRBV7-9
D gene: TRBD1
clone size: many
CDR3 length: 15
J gene: TRBJ1-1
CDR3 protein: CASSSYRTGNTEAFF
CDR3 DNA: TGTGCCAGCAGCTCCTACCGGACAGGTAACACTGAAGCTTTCTTT

V gene: TRBV2
D gene: .
clone size: medium-sized
CDR3 length: 15
J gene: TRBJ2-3
CDR3 protein: CASSDTAGGTDTQYF
CDR3 DNA: TGTGCCAGCAGCGACACAGCAGGGGGCACAGATACGCAGTATTTT

V gene: TRBV19
D gene: .
clone size: many
CDR3 length: 13
J gene: TRBJ1-2
CDR3 protein: CASSPQMNYGYTF
CDR3 DNA: TGTGCCAGTAGTCCACAGATGAACTATGGCTACACCTTC

V gene: TRBV11-2
D gene: TRBD2
clone size: many
CDR3 length: 15
J gene: TRBJ2-1
CDR3 protein: CASRPIAGGYNEQFF
CDR3 DNA: TGTGCCAGCAGGCCTATAGCGGGGGGGTACAATGAGCAGTTCTTC

V gene: TRBV5-1
D gene: .
clone size: many
CDR3 length: 15
J gene: TRBJ1-6
CDR3 protein: CASSFSTADNSPLHF
CDR3 DNA: TGCGCCAGCAGCTTTTCGACAGCAGATAATTCACCCCTCCACTTT

V gene: TRBV7-9
D gene: .
clone size: many
CDR3 length: 13
J gene: TRBJ1-4
CDR3 protein: CASSIDGGEKLFF
CDR3 DNA: TGTGCCAGCAGCATCGACGGCGGGGAAAAACTGTTTTTT

V gene: TRBV13
D gene: .
clone size: many
CDR3 length: 15
J gene: TRBJ2-7
CDR3 protein: CASSFSGGGLYEQYF
CDR3 DNA: TGTGCCAGCAGCTTTTCGGGCGGGGGCCTGTACGAGCAGTACTTC

V gene: TRBV9
D gene: .
clone size: many
CDR3 length: 12
J gene: TRBJ2-1
CDR3 protein: CASSGMRNEQFF
CDR3 DNA: TGTGCCAGCAGCGGAATGAGAAATGAGCAGTTCTTC

V gene: TRBV28
D gene: .
clone size: many
CDR3 length: 15
J gene: TRBJ2-7
CDR3 protein: CASSFRGARSYEQYF
CDR3 DNA: TGTGCCAGCAGTTTTAGGGGGGCCCGCTCCTACGAGCAGTACTTC

V gene: TRBV11-2
D gene: .
clone size: many
CDR3 length: 17
J gene: TRBJ1-2
CDR3 protein: CASSSLFGHGQIYGYTF
CDR3 DNA: TGTGCCAGCAGCTCCCTATTTGGTCATGGGCAGATCTATGGCTACACCTTC

V gene: TRBV27
D gene: TRBD2
clone size: many
CDR3 length: 16
J gene: TRBJ2-1
CDR3 protein: CASRGAGTSSYNEQFF
CDR3 DNA: TGTGCCAGCAGAGGAGCGGGAACGAGCTCCTACAATGAGCAGTTCTTC

V gene: TRBV28
D gene: .
clone size: many
CDR3 length: 15
J gene: TRBJ2-3
CDR3 protein: CASSAHTGASDTQYF
CDR3 DNA: TGTGCCAGCAGCGCGCATACGGGTGCTTCAGATACGCAGTATTTT

V gene: TRBV28
D gene: TRBD1
clone size: many
CDR3 length: 13
J gene: TRBJ2-7
CDR3 protein: CATHDRGRGEQYF
CDR3 DNA: TGTGCAACTCATGACAGGGGCAGAGGCGAGCAGTACTTC

V gene: TRBV7-9
D gene: .
clone size: many
CDR3 length: 12
J gene: TRBJ2-1
CDR3 protein: CASSLAVGEQFF
CDR3 DNA: TGTGCCAGCAGCTTGGCGGTTGGTGAGCAGTTCTTC

V gene: TRBV19
D gene: .
clone size: many
CDR3 length: 15
J gene: TRBJ2-1
CDR3 protein: CASSMWGRSLNEQFF
CDR3 DNA: TGTGCCAGTAGTATGTGGGGGAGGAGCTTAAATGAGCAGTTCTTC

V gene: TRBV27
D gene: .
clone size: many
CDR3 length: 12
J gene: TRBJ2-1
CDR3 protein: CASSLADNEQFF
CDR3 DNA: TGTGCCAGCAGTTTAGCGGACAATGAGCAGTTCTTC

V gene: TRBV3-1
D gene: .
clone size: many
CDR3 length: 16
J gene: TRBJ2-5
CDR3 protein: CASSQGLRGRQETQYF
CDR3 DNA: TGTGCCAGCAGCCAAGGGCTCAGGGGCCGTCAAGAGACCCAGTACTTC

V gene: TRBV18
D gene: .
clone size: many
CDR3 length: 15
J gene: TRBJ2-1
CDR3 protein: CASTTGRSSYNEQFF
CDR3 DNA: TGTGCCAGCACAACCGGACGGAGCTCCTACAATGAGCAGTTCTTC

V gene: TRBV10-3
D gene: TRBD2
clone size: many
CDR3 length: 16
J gene: TRBJ2-1
CDR3 protein: CAISVGGEGSYNEQFF
CDR3 DNA: TGTGCCATCAGTGTGGGAGGGGAGGGCTCCTACAATGAGCAGTTCTTC

V gene: TRBV20-1
D gene: .
clone size: many
CDR3 length: 19
J gene: TRBJ1-6
CDR3 protein: CSAPGGGPRSSSYNSPLHF
CDR3 DNA: TGCAGTGCCCCAGGCGGGGGCCCCCGGTCGAGCTCCTATAATTCACCCCTCCACTTT

V gene: TRBV5-4
D gene: TRBD2
clone size: .
CDR3 length: 18
J gene: TRBJ2-7
CDR3 protein: CASSPTGFGTRSSYEQYF
CDR3 DNA: TGTGCCAGCAGCCCGACGGGCTTCGGGACTAGAAGCTCCTACGAGCAGTACTTC

V gene: TRBV4-2
D gene: .
clone size: many
CDR3 length: 13
J gene: TRBJ1-2
CDR3 protein: CASSQETGNGYTF
CDR3 DNA: TGTGCCAGCAGCCAAGAAACAGGGAATGGCTACACCTTC

V gene: TRBV20-1
D gene: .
clone size: many
CDR3 length: 14
J gene: TRBJ2-7
CDR3 protein: CSARDRGRLYEQYF
CDR3 DNA: TGCAGTGCTAGAGATCGAGGCAGACTCTACGAGCAGTACTTC

V gene: TRBV9
D gene: TRBD1
clone size: few
CDR3 length: 16
J gene: TRBJ2-1
CDR3 protein: CASSVAWTGGGNEQFF
CDR3 DNA: TGTGCCAGCAGCGTAGCTTGGACAGGGGGAGGGAATGAGCAGTTCTTC

V gene: TRBV7-8
D gene: TRBD2
clone size: many
CDR3 length: 16
J gene: TRBJ2-7
CDR3 protein: CASSLAGTRVRYEQYF
CDR3 DNA: TGTGCCAGCAGCTTAGCGGGGACTAGGGTTCGTTACGAGCAGTACTTC

V gene: TRBV5-1
D gene: .
clone size: few
CDR3 length: 16
J gene: TRBJ2-1
CDR3 protein: CASRFTLQGAGNEQFF
CDR3 DNA: TGCGCCAGCAGGTTCACGCTACAGGGTGCCGGCAATGAGCAGTTCTTC

V gene: TRBV6-5
D gene: TRBD1
clone size: many
CDR3 length: 14
J gene: TRBJ1-3
CDR3 protein: CASGPTRDRQIRYF
CDR3 DNA: TGTGCCAGCGGACCCACACGGGACAGGCAGATTCGGTATTTT

V gene: TRBV15
D gene: .
clone size: few
CDR3 length: 17
J gene: TRBJ1-3
CDR3 protein: CATSRDRRLGTGNTIYF
CDR3 DNA: TGTGCCACCAGCAGAGATCGCAGGCTCGGTACTGGAAACACCATATATTTT

V gene: TRBV20-1
D gene: TRBD1
clone size: many
CDR3 length: 14
J gene: TRBJ1-2
CDR3 protein: CSAHGTGDFYGYTF
CDR3 DNA: TGCAGTGCCCACGGGACAGGGGACTTCTATGGCTACACCTTC

V gene: TRBV20-1
D gene: .
clone size: many
CDR3 length: 10
J gene: TRBJ1-2
CDR3 protein: CSASNAGYTF
CDR3 DNA: TGCAGTGCTTCCAATGCGGGCTACACCTTC

V gene: TRBV13
D gene: TRBD1
clone size: many
CDR3 length: 15
J gene: TRBJ2-7
CDR3 protein: CASSSLRGPYYEQYF
CDR3 DNA: TGTGCCAGCAGCTCATTGAGGGGGCCCTACTACGAGCAGTACTTC

V gene: TRBV10-3
D gene: .
clone size: many
CDR3 length: 14
J gene: TRBJ1-1
CDR3 protein: CAISESPGNTEAFF
CDR3 DNA: TGTGCCATCAGTGAGTCCCCAGGGAACACTGAAGCTTTCTTT

V gene: TRBV29-1
D gene: TRBD1
clone size: many
CDR3 length: 12
J gene: TRBJ2-3
CDR3 protein: CSALPMTGEKYF
CDR3 DNA: TGCAGCGCCCTCCCGATGACAGGGGAGAAGTATTTT

V gene: TRBV20-1
D gene: TRBD2
clone size: many
CDR3 length: 15
J gene: TRBJ2-3
CDR3 protein: CSASPSGGPPKTQYF
CDR3 DNA: TGCAGTGCTAGCCCCAGCGGGGGCCCTCCCAAAACGCAGTATTTT

V gene: TRBV7-2
D gene: TRBD1
clone size: medium-sized
CDR3 length: 16
J gene: TRBJ1-6
CDR3 protein: CASGVAWDRTLSPLHF
CDR3 DNA: TGTGCCAGCGGAGTAGCGTGGGACAGGACCTTATCACCCCTCCACTTT

V gene: TRBV3-1
D gene: .
clone size: many
CDR3 length: 18
J gene: TRBJ2-7
CDR3 protein: CASSQNGLDGLNSYEQYF
CDR3 DNA: TGTGCCAGCAGCCAAAACGGCCTGGATGGCCTAAACTCCTACGAGCAGTACTTC

V gene: TRBV27
D gene: .
clone size: many
CDR3 length: 15
J gene: TRBJ2-2
CDR3 protein: CASSFGTDNTGELFF
CDR3 DNA: TGTGCCAGCAGTTTCGGGACGGATAACACCGGGGAGCTGTTTTTT

V gene: TRBV2
D gene: .
clone size: many
CDR3 length: 12
J gene: TRBJ1-2
CDR3 protein: CASIGGSYGYTF
CDR3 DNA: TGTGCCAGCATTGGCGGCTCCTATGGCTACACCTTC

V gene: TRBV28
D gene: TRBD1
clone size: many
CDR3 length: 15
J gene: TRBJ2-5
CDR3 protein: CASSPGTGIGETQYF
CDR3 DNA: TGTGCCAGCAGCCCCGGGACAGGGATCGGGGAGACCCAGTACTTC

V gene: TRBV10-3
D gene: TRBD1
clone size: medium-sized
CDR3 length: 16
J gene: TRBJ1-5
CDR3 protein: CAISEAGGTGNQPQHF
CDR3 DNA: TGTGCCATCAGTGAGGCAGGGGGGACGGGCAATCAGCCCCAGCATTTT

V gene: TRBV13
D gene: .
clone size: many
CDR3 length: 12
J gene: TRBJ2-7
CDR3 protein: CASSKRNAEQYF
CDR3 DNA: TGTGCCAGCAGCAAACGGAATGCGGAGCAGTACTTC

V gene: TRBV27
D gene: TRBD1
clone size: .
CDR3 length: 14
J gene: TRBJ1-1
CDR3 protein: CASSYRGMYTEAFF
CDR3 DNA: TGTGCCAGCAGTTACAGGGGAATGTACACTGAAGCTTTCTTT

V gene: TRBV27
D gene: .
clone size: many
CDR3 length: 14
J gene: TRBJ2-5
CDR3 protein: CASRFEAHGETQYF
CDR3 DNA: TGTGCCAGCCGATTCGAGGCCCATGGGGAGACCCAGTACTTC

V gene: TRBV20-1
D gene: .
clone size: many
CDR3 length: 15
J gene: TRBJ2-3
CDR3 protein: CSALRGESERDTQYF
CDR3 DNA: TGCAGTGCCCTAAGGGGGGAATCTGAGAGGGATACGCAGTATTTT

V gene: TRBV19
D gene: .
clone size: few
CDR3 length: 13
J gene: TRBJ2-1
CDR3 protein: CASSPGAINEQFF
CDR3 DNA: TGTGCCAGTAGTCCGGGGGCCATTAATGAGCAGTTCTTC

V gene: TRBV27
D gene: .
clone size: many
CDR3 length: 12
J gene: TRBJ2-5
CDR3 protein: CASRRGRETQYF
CDR3 DNA: TGTGCCAGCAGACGGGGGAGAGAGACCCAGTACTTC

V gene: TRBV6-6
D gene: TRBD1
clone size: medium-sized
CDR3 length: 13
J gene: TRBJ2-1
CDR3 protein: CASSLGQGNEQFF
CDR3 DNA: TGTGCCAGCAGTCTGGGACAGGGGAATGAGCAGTTCTTC

V gene: TRBV10-3
D gene: .
clone size: many
CDR3 length: 16
J gene: TRBJ2-7
CDR3 protein: CAISEGGPTLSYEQYF
CDR3 DNA: TGTGCCATCAGCGAGGGGGGACCGACGCTCTCCTACGAGCAGTACTTC

V gene: TRBV28
D gene: TRBD1
clone size: many
CDR3 length: 18
J gene: TRBJ1-2
CDR3 protein: CASSTRLQGEKVNYGYTF
CDR3 DNA: TGTGCCAGCAGTACACGTTTACAGGGGGAGAAGGTTAACTATGGCTACACCTTC